This T cell receptor (beta chain) was captured by sequencing in a study of beta chain features in type 1 diabetes. This clone has more than one count but fewer than ten. Germline-derived CDR1 and CDR2 are SGHAT and FQNNGV. CDR3 length equals 14 residues. V shed 3 bases, J shed 6 bases, and the junction held 2 bases outside the gene matches. Sampling consisted of one heparinised blood draw per donor, averaging approximately 120 mL. A CD45RO/CCR7/CD25/CD127/CD95/CD27 panel sorted naive, central memory, regulatory and stem cell-like memory CD4+ cells. All sorted populations exceeded 95% purity. cDNA synthesis used the whole RNA isolate, giving expressed TCRB sequences. The method was immunoSEQ multiplex PCR; TCRdb's version includes in-frame clones alone and lacks a portion of them. The sample lists under 90,000 clones, under 35% occurring once.

The V gene is TRBV11-2, the J gene TRBJ2-2; TRBD2 agrees at 9 bases. This TCR was recovered from a woman between 18 and 30 years old in good health. Sequencing input: stem cell memory CD4+ T cells from blood. CDR3 in DNA: TGTGCCAGCAGCTTTAGCGGGAGCTCCGGGGAGCTGTTTTTT. Protein product: CASSFSGSSGELFF.